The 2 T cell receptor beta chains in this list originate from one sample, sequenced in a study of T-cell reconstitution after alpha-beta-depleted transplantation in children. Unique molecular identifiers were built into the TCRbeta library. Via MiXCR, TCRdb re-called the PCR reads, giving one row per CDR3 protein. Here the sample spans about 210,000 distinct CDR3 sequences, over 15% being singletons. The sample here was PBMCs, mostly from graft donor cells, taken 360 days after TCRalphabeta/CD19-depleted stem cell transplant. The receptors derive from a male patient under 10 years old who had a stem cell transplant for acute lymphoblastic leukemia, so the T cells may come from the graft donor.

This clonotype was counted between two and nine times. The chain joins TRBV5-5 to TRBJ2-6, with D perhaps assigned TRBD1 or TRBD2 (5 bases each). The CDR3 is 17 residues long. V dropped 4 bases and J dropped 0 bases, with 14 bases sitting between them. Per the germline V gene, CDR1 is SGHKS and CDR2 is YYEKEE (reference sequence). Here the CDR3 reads CASSRPGDRSGANVLTF. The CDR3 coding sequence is TGTGCCAGCAGCCGCCCCGGGGACCGCTCTGGGGCCAACGTCCTGACTTTC.

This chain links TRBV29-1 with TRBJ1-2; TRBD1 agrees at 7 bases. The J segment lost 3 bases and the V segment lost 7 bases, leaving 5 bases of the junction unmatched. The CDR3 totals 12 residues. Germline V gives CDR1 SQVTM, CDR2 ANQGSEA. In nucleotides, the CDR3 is TGCAGCGGGGCAGACAGGGACTATGGCTACACCTTC. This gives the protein CSGADRDYGYTF.